This T cell receptor beta chain was profiled in a study of OX40 agonist ivuxolimab in advanced cancers. The wider study: Prior anti-PD-1, anti-PD-L1 or anti-CTLA-4 therapy did not bar entry, and about 38% had some. Three partial responders included one hepatocellular carcinoma patient and two cutaneous melanoma patients.

Clones were read by immunoSEQ multiplex PCR, and TCRdb kept only the in-frame ones, dropping some. The sample consists of 55,000 to 75,000 clones, 75% to 90% of them appearing once. Broader study findings: Among the lowest levels of clonal expansion were found in partial responders at 0.1-3.0 mg/kg. Also showing low normalized T-cell clonal expansion were some of the nonresponders.

Comments on this clone: What it recognizes is unknown.

Sequenced here: CD4+ or CD8+ T cells sorted from blood, sampled in a trial of the OX40 agonist ivuxolimab. The receptor's source is an adult with an advanced solid tumor such as melanoma, head and neck, liver or kidney cancer.

The CDR3 nucleotides are TGTGCCAGCAGCTTAGAAGGAGGGACCTACGAGCAGTACTTC. Residues: CASSLEGGTYEQYF. The chain employs TRBV11-1 and TRBJ2-7; D may be TRBD2 (6 bases). V was trimmed by 1 base and J by 2 bases, leaving 9 bases between them. This CDR3 spans 14 amino acids. CDR1 is SGHAT, CDR2 FQDESV, per germline (reference sequence).